These 13 T cell receptor beta chains came from one sample sequenced in a study of glioma-infiltrating T cells after dendritic cell vaccination. Time point here: after dendritic cell vaccination, including at tumor progression/relapse. Sequencing was performed with immunoSEQ multiplex PCR; in TCRdb, only in-frame clones are kept and a portion is missing. Altogether 110,000 or so clones are present, nearly 90% being singletons, with the ten largest covering 2.7%. The sample here was blood, taken after dendritic cell vaccination. The receptors shown here come from a human donor with glioblastoma.

The chain recombines TRBV28 with TRBJ1-4, with TRBD1 matching 9 bases. There are 17 residues in the CDR3. Unmatched junction bases numbered 8, after V lost 6 bases and J lost 0 bases. Germline CDR1 MDHEN, CDR2 SYDVKM. The CDR3 spells CASSPDRGDATNEKLFF. The DNA for the CDR3 is TGTGCCAGCAGCCCGGACAGGGGAGATGCAACTAATGAAAAACTGTTTTTT.

The rearrangement joins TRBV6-1 to TRBJ2-1, with 10 positions matching TRBD2. Per germline, CDR1 MNHNS and CDR2 SASEGT. This CDR3 is 13 amino acids long. Unmatched junction bases numbered 8, after V lost 8 bases and J lost 10 bases. The CDR3 spells CASGVAGGREQFF. The CDR3 DNA follows: TGTGCCAGCGGGGTAGCGGGAGGTCGGGAGCAGTTCTTC.

The J gene is TRBJ2-3, the V gene TRBV2, with 14 bases that match TRBD2. CDR1 is SNHLY, CDR2 FYNNEI, per germline. The trim removed 6 bases at V and 7 bases at J, leaving 9 bases unmatched. CDR3 length: 16 amino acids. The CDR3 nucleotides are TGTGCCAGCAGCGAACGGACTAGCGGGAGGATGTATACGCAGTATTTT. It specifies CASSERTSGRMYTQYF.

This clone was seen a handful of times. In nucleotides, the CDR3 is TGTGCCAGCAGTGGGGGAGGTTCGCCCTACGAGCAGTACTTC. Its translation: CASSGGGSPYEQYF. The chain uses TRBV2 and TRBJ2-7, with a weak D call TRBD2 (6 bases). V shed 4 bases and J shed 2 bases, with 12 bases lying between them. The CDR3 extends over 14 amino acids. Germline V gene sequence: CDR1 SNHLY, CDR2 FYNNEI.

The J gene is TRBJ2-1, the V gene TRBV27, with D maybe TRBD2 (5 bases). The germline V gene has CDR1 MNHEY and CDR2 SMNVEV (reference sequence). V gave up 5 bases and J gave up 9 bases, with 8 bases separating them. The CDR3 extends over 11 amino acids. CDR3 nucleotides: TGTGCCAGCAGTCGGGAAACTGAGCAGTTCTTC. Protein sequence: CASSRETEQFF.

The rearrangement joins TRBV2 to TRBJ1-1, with 8 bases fitting TRBD1. This CDR3 is 14 amino acids long. Germline V gene lookup returns CDR1 SNHLY and CDR2 FYNNEI. V dropped 9 bases and J dropped 0; count of bases not matched to a gene: 6. The CDR3 DNA is TGTGCCAGTATTCAGGGGGCGGTGAACACTGAAGCTTTCTTT. Translated: CASIQGAVNTEAFF.

The rearrangement joins TRBV2 to TRBJ1-1, with TRBD1 as a possible D gene (6 bases). The CDR3 covers 15 residues. Germline V gene sequence: CDR1 SNHLY, CDR2 FYNNEI. V gave up 6 bases and J gave up 0 bases, with 14 bases separating them. The CDR3, as DNA: TGTGCCAGCAGCACCGTTAGACAGGTGAACACTGAAGCTTTCTTT. Translating gives CASSTVRQVNTEAFF.

CDR3 in DNA: TGTGCCAGCAGCCCCCGGGACAGGGGGCCGGGCACTGAAGCTTTCTTT. Translating gives CASSPRDRGPGTEAFF. The chain uses TRBV5-4 and TRBJ1-1; 12 bases agree with TRBD1. This CDR3 is built from 16 residues. Germline lookup yields CDR1 SGHNT and CDR2 YYREEE (reference sequence). Trimming at V came to 4 bases and at J to 4 bases, leaving 8 bases not matched to a gene.

The genes are TRBV30 and TRBJ2-3; D ambiguous. Germline V gene sequence: CDR1 GTSNPN, CDR2 SVGIG (reference sequence). The V gene lost 0 bases and the J gene lost 1 base, with 8 bases spanning the gap. The CDR3 is made up of 14 amino acids. In DNA, the CDR3 is TGTGCCTGGAGTGTAATGGCCCGCACAGATACGCAGTATTTT. Translating gives CAWSVMARTDTQYF.

V usage is TRBV18 and J usage is TRBJ1-6, with D perhaps TRBD1 (6 bases). The CDR3 extends over 13 amino acids. Germline V lookup: CDR1 KGHSH, CDR2 LQKENI. Trimming pared 6 bases from V and 6 bases from J, leaving 9 bases between. This chain's CDR3 is CASSGQTNSPLHF. DNA of the CDR3: TGTGCCAGCTCCGGACAGACTAATTCACCCCTCCACTTT.

This clone was picked up a small number of times. The rearrangement links TRBV2 to TRBJ2-6, with D perhaps TRBD2 (5 bases). CDR1 and CDR2 from the germline V gene are SNHLY and FYNNEI. Trimming pared 1 base from V and 2 bases from J, leaving 6 bases between. The CDR3 has 15 amino acids. The CDR3 coding sequence is TGTGCCAGCAGTGAAGGAGGGACTGGGGCCAACGTCCTGACTTTC. Amino acid sequence: CASSEGGTGANVLTF.

CDR3 coding DNA: TGTGCCAGCAGCTCTCGGGAGACCCAGTACTTC. This encodes CASSSRETQYF. The V call is TRBV7-8, the J call TRBJ2-5; D not certain. The CDR3 is made up of 11 amino acids. V lost 4 bases, J lost 5 bases, and 5 bases lay in between. The germline V gene has CDR1 SGHVS and CDR2 FQNEAQ.

This chain connects TRBV7-2 to TRBJ2-1; 13 bases map to TRBD2. The CDR3 loop spans 15 amino acids. V shed 2 bases, J shed 9 bases, and the junction held 4 bases outside the gene matches. Germline lookup yields CDR1 SGHTA and CDR2 FQGNSA. The CDR3 DNA is TGTGCCAGCAGCTTAAGTGGACTAGCGGGAGTTGAGCAGTTCTTC. Its protein product is CASSLSGLAGVEQFF.